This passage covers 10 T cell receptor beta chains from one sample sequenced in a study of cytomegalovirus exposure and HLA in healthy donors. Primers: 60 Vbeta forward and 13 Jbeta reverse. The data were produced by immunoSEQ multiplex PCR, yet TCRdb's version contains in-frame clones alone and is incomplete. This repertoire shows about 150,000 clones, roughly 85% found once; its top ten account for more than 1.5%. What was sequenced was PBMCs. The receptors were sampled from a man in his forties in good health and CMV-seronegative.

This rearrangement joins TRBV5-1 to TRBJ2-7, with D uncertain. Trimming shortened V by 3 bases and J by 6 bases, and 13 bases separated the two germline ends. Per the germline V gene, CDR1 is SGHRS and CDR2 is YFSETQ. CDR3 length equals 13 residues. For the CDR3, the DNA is TGCGCCAGCAGCTCAGGCCCCGCCGGCGAGCAGTACTTC. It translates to CASSSGPAGEQYF.

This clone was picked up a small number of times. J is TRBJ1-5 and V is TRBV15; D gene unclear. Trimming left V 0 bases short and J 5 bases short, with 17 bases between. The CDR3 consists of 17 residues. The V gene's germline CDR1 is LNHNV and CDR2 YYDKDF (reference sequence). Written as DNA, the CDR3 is TGTGCCACCAGCAGAGATTATAAGGGAGCCGGAGATCAGCCCCAGCATTTT. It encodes CATSRDYKGAGDQPQHF.

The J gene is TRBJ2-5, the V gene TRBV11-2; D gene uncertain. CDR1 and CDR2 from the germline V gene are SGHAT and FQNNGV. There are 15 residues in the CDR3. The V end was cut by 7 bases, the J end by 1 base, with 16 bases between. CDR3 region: CASTQAGHLQETQYF. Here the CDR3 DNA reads TGTGCCAGCACCCAAGCCGGTCACCTCCAAGAGACCCAGTACTTC.

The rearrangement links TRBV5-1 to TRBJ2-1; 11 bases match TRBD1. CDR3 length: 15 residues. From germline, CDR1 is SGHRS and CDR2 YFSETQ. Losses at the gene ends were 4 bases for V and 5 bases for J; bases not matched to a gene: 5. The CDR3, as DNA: TGCGCCAGCAGCATGGGACAGGGGGGGGACAATGAGCAGTTCTTC. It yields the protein CASSMGQGGDNEQFF. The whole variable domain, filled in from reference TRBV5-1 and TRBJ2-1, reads KAGVTQTPRYLIKTRGQQVTLSCSPISGHRSVSWYQQTPGQGLQFLFEYFSETQRNKGNFPGRFSGRQFSNSRSEMNVSTLELGDSALYLCASSMGQGGDNEQFFGPGTRLTVL.

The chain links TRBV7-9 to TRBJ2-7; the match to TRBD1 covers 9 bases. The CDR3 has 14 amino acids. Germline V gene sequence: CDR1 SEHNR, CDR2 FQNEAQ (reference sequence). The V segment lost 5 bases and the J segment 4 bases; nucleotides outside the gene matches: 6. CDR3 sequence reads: CASSDRDRAYEQYF. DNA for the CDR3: TGTGCCAGCAGCGACCGGGACAGGGCTTACGAGCAGTACTTC.

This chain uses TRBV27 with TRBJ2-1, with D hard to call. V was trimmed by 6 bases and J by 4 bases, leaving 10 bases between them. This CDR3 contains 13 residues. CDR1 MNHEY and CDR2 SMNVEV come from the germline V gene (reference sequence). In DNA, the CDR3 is TGTGCCAGCAGCCTGGCTAGGTACAATGAGCAGTTCTTC. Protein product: CASSLARYNEQFF.

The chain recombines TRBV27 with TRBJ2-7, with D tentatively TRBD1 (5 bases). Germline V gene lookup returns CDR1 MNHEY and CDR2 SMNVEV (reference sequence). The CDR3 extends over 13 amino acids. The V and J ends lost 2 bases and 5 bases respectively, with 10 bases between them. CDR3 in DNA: TGTGCCAGCAGTTTAACACAGGCCCACGAGCAGTACTTC. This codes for CASSLTQAHEQYF.

The CDR3 DNA reads TGTGCCAGCAGTTCGACACAGGGGGCGGTCTACGAGCAGTACTTC. It specifies CASSSTQGAVYEQYF. This rearrangement joins TRBV27 to TRBJ2-7; 9 nucleotides align to TRBD1. CDR1 is MNHEY and CDR2 is SMNVEV in the germline V gene (reference sequence). The CDR3 extends over 15 amino acids. With 4 bases clipped from V and 3 bases from J, the junction kept 7 bases outside the gene matches.

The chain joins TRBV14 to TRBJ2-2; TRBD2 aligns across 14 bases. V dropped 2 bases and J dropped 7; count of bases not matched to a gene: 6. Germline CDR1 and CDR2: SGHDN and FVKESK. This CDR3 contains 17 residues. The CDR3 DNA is TGTGCCAGCAGCCAACCTCGGACTAGCGGGAGGTTCGGGGAGCTGTTTTTT. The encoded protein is CASSQPRTSGRFGELFF.

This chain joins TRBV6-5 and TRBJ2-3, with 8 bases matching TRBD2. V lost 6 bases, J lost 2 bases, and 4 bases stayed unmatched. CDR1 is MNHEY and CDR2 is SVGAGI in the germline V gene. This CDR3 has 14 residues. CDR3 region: CASRISGATDTQYF. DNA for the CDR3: TGTGCCAGCAGAATTAGCGGGGCCACAGATACGCAGTATTTT.